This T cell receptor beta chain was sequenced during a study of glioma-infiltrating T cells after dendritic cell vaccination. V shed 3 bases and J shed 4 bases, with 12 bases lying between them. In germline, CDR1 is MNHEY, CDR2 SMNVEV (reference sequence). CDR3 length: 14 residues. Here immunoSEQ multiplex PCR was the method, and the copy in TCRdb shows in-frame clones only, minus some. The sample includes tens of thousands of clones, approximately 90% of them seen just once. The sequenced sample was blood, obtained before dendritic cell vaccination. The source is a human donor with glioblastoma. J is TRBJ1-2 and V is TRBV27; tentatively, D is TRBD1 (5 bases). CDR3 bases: TGTGCCAGCAGTTTTCGGGGAGGGACCTATGGCTACACCTTC. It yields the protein CASSFRGGTYGYTF.